This TCR beta chain was retrieved from a study of shared T cell receptors in the human thymus. Libraries were prepared by immunoSEQ multiplex PCR; TCRdb keeps only in-frame clonotypes and omits some of them. This table has some 700,000 clones, around 85% appearing once. These data also featured in a second study, about human thymus T cells. That report notes: Having surgery to correct congenital heart defects, healthy Finnish infants acted as the donors. Resections from corrective heart surgery supplied the thymus tissue.

The clonotype comes from a girl in the first two years of life with a congenital heart defect. Sequences were obtained from thymocytes.

CDR3 DNA sequence: TGTGCCAGCAGTTACGCCGACAGACACTATAATTCACCCCTCCACTTT. Encoded protein: CASSYADRHYNSPLHF. V gene TRBV6-5 combines with J gene TRBJ1-6; the D gene is possibly TRBD1 (5 bases). This CDR3 has 16 amino acids. Trimming pared 2 bases from V and 3 bases from J, leaving 11 bases between. Germline CDR1 MNHEY, CDR2 SVGAGI.